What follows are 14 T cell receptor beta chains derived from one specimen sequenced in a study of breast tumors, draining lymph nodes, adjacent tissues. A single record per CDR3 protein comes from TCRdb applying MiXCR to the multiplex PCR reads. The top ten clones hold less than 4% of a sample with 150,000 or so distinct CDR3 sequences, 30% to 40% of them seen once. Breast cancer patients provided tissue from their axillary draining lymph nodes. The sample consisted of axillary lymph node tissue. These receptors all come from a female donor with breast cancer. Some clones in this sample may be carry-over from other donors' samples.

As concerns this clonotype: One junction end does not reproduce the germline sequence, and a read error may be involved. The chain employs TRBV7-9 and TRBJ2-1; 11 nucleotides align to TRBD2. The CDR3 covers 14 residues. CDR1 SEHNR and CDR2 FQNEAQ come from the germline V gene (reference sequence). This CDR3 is CAGSFSGGVWEQFF. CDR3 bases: TGTGCCGGCAGCTTTAGCGGGGGGGTTTGGGAGCAGTTCTTC.

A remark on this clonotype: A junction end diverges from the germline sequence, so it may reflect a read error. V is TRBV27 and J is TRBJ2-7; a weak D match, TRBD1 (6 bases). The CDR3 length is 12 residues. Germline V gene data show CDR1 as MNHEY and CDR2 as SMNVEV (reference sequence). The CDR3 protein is CASSRTGYEQSF. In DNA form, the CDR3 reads TGTGCCAGCAGTCGCACAGGGTACGAGCAGTCCTTC.

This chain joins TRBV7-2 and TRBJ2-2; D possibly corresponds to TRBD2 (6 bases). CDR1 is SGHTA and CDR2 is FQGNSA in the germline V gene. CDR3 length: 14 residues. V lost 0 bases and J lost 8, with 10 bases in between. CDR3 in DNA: TGTGCCAGCAGCTTAGCCGGGGGAGCGGGGGAGCTGTTTTTT. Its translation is CASSLAGGAGELFF.

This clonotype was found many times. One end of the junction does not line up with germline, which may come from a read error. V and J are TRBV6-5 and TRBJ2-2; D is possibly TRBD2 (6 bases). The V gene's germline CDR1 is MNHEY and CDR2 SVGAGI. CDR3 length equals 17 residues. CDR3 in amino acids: CASSHSGLAPNTGELFF. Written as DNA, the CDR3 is TGTGCCAGCAGTCACTCGGGTCTAGCGCCTAACACCGGGGAGCTGTTTTTT.

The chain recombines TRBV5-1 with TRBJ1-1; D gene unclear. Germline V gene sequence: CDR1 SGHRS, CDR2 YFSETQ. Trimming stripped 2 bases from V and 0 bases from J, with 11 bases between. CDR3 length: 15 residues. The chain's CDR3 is CASSFNSGMNTEAFF. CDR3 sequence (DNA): TGCGCCAGCAGCTTTAACTCCGGGATGAACACTGAAGCTTTCTTT.

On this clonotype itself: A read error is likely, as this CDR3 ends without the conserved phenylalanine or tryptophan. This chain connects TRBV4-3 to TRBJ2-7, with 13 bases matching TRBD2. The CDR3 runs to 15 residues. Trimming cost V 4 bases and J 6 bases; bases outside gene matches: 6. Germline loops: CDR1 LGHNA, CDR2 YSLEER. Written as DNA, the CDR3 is TGCGCCAGCAGCCCGCGGACTAGCGGGAGTCGCGAGCAGTACTCC. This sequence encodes CASSPRTSGSREQYS.

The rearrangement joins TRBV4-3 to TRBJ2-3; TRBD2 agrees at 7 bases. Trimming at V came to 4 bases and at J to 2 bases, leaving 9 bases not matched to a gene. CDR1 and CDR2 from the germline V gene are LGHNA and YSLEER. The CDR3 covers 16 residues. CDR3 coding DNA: TGCGCCAGCAGCCCTATAGGGCGGGGGATCACAGATACGCAGTATTTT. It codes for CASSPIGRGITDTQYF.

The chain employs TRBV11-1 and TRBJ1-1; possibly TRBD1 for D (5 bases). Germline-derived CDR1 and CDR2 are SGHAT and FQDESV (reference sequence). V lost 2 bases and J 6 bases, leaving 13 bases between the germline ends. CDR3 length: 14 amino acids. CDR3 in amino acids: CASSLWGSSAEAFF. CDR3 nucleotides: TGTGCCAGCAGCTTATGGGGCAGCTCAGCTGAAGCTTTCTTT.

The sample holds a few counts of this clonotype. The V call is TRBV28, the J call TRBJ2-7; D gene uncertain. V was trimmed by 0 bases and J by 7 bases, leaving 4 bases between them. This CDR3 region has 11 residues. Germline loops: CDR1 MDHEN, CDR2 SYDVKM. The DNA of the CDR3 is TGTGCCAGCAGTTTATGGCGGGAGCAGTACTTC. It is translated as CASSLWREQYF.

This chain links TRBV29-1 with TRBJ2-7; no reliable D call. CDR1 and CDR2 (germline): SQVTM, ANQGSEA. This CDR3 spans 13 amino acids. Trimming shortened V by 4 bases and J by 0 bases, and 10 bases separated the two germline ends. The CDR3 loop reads CSVVARSSYEQYF. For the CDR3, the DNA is TGCAGCGTTGTGGCCAGGAGCTCCTACGAGCAGTACTTC.

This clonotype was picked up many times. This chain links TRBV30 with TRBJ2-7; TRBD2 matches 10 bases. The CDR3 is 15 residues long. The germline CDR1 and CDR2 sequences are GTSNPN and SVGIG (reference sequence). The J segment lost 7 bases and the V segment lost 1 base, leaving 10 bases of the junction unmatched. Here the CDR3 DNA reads TGTGCCTGGAGTGAGGATAGCGGGAGGACAAGGGAGCAGTACTTC. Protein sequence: CAWSEDSGRTREQYF. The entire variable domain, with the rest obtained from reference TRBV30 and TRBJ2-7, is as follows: SQTIHQWPATLVQPVGSPLSLECTVEGTSNPNLYWYRQAAGRGLQLLFYSVGIGQISSEVPQNLSASRPQDRQFILSSKKLLLSDSGFYLCAWSEDSGRTREQYFGPGTRLTVT.

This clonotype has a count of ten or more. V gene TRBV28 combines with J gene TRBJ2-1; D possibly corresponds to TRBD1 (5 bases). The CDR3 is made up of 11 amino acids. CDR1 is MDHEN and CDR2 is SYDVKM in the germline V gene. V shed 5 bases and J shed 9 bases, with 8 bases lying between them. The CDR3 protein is CASSPRGEQFF. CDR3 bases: TGTGCCAGCAGTCCTAGGGGTGAGCAGTTCTTC.

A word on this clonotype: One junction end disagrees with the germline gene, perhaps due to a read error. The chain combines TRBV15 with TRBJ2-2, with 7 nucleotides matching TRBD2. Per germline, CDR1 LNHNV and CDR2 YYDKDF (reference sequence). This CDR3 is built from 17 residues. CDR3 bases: TGTGCCACCAGCGGTCCAGGGCTAGCGGTGAACACCGGGGGGCTGTTTTTT. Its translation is CATSGPGLAVNTGGLFF.

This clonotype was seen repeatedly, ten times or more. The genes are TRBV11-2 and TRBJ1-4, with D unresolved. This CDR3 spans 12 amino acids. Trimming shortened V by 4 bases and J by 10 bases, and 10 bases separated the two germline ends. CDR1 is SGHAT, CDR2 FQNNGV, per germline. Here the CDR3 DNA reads TGTGCCAGCAGCTGGCAAGCGGGAAAACTGTTTTTT. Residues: CASSWQAGKLFF.